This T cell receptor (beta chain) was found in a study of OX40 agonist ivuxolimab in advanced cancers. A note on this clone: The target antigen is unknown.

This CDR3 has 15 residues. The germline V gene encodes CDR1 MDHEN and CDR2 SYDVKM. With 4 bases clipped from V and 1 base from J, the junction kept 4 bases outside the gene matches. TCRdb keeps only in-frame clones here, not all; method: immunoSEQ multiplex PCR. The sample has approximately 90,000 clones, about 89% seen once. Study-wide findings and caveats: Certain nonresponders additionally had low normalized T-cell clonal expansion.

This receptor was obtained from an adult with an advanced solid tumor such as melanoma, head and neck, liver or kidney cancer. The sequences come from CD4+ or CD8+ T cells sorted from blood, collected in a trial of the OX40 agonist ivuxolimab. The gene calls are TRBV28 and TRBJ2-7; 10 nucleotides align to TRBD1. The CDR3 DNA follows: TGTGCCAGCAGTTCGACAGGGGGCGTTTCCTACGAGCAGTACTTC. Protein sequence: CASSSTGGVSYEQYF.